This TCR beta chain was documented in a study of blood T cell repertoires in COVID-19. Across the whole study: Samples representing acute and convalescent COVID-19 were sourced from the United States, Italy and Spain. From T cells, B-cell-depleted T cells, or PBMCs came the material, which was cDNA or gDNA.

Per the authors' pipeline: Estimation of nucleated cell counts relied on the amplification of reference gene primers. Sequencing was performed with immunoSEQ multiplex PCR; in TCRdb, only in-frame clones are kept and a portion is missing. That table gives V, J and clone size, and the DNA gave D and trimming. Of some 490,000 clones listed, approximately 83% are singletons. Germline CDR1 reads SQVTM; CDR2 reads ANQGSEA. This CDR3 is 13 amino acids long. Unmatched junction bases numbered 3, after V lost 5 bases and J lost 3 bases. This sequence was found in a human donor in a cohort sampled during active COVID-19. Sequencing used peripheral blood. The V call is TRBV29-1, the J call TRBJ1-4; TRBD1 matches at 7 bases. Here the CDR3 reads CSVTGAPNEKLFF. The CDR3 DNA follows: TGCAGCGTTACAGGGGCGCCTAATGAAAAACTGTTTTTT.